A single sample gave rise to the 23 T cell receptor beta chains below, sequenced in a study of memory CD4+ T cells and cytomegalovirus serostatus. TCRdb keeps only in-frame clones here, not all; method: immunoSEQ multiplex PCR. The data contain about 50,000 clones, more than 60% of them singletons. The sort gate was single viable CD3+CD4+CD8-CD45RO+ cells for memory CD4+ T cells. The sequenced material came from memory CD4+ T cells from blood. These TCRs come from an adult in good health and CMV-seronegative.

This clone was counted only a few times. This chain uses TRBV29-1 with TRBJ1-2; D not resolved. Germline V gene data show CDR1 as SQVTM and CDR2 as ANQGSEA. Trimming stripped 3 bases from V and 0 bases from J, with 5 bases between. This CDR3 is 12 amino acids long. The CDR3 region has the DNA TGCAGCGTTGACGGTACTAACTATGGCTACACCTTC. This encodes CSVDGTNYGYTF.

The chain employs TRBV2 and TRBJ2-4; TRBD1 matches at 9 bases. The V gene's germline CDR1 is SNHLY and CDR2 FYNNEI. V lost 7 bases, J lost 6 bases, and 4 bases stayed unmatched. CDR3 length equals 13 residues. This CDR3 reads CASKTGGTNIQYF. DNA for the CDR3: TGTGCCAGCAAAACAGGGGGCACAAACATTCAGTACTTC.

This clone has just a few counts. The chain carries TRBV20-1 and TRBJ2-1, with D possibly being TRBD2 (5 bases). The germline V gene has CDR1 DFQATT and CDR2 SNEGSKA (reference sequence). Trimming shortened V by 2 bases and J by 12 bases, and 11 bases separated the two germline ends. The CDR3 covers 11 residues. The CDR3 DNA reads TGCAGTGCTAGACGGGGTCTGGGGCAGTTCTTC. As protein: CSARRGLGQFF.

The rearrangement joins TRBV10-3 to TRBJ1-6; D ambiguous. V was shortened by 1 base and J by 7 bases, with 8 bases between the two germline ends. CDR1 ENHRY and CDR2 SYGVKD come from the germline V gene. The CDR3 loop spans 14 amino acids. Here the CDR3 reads CAISELDINSPLHF. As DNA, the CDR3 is TGTGCCATCAGTGAGTTAGACATAAATTCACCCCTCCACTTT.

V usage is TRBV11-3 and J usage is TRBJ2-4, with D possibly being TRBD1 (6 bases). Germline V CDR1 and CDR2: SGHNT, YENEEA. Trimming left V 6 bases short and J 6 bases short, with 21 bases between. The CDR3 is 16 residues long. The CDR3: CASRRNRAQASNIQYF. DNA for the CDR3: TGTGCCAGCAGACGGAACAGGGCCCAAGCGTCAAACATTCAGTACTTC.

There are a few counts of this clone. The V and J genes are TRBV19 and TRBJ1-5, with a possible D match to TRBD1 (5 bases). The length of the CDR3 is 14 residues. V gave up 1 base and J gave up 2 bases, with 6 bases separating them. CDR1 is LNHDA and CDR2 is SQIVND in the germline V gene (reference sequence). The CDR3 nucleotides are TGTGCCAGTAGTATAGTGGGGGGCAATCAGCCCCAGCATTTT. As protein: CASSIVGGNQPQHF. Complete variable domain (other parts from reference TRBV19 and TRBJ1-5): DGGITQSPKYLFRKEGQNVTLSCEQNLNHDAMYWYRQDPGQGLRLIYYSQIVNDFQKGDIAEGYSVSREKKESFPLTVTSAQKNPTAFYLCASSIVGGNQPQHFGDGTRLSIL.

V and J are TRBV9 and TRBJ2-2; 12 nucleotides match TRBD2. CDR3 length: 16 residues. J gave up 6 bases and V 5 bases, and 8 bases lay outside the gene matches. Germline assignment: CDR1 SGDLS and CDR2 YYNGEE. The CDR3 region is CASRGPGLAGSGELFF. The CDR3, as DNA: TGTGCCAGCAGAGGCCCCGGACTAGCGGGGTCCGGGGAGCTGTTTTTT.

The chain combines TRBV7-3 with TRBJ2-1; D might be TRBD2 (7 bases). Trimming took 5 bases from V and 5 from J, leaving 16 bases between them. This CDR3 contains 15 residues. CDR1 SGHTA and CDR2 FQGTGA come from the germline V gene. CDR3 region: CASSPTAGAHNEQFF. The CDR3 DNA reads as TGTGCCAGCAGCCCAACCGCGGGGGCCCACAATGAGCAGTTCTTC.

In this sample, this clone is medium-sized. CDR3 sequence (DNA): TGTGCCAGCAGCCAGGTGGGGGGGGCTCAAGAGACCCAGTACTTC. This translates into CASSQVGGAQETQYF. This sequence joins TRBV4-2 and TRBJ2-5; TRBD2 might be the D (7 bases). Per the germline V gene, CDR1 is LGHNA and CDR2 is YNFKEQ. Trimming shortened V by 3 bases and J by 2 bases, and 13 bases separated the two germline ends. There are 15 residues in the CDR3.

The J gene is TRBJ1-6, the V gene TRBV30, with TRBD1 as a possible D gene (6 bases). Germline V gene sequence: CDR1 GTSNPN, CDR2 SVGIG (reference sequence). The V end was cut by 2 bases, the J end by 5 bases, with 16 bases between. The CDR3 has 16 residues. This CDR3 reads CAWSQQGAADNSPLHF. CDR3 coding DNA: TGTGCCTGGAGTCAACAGGGAGCGGCAGATAATTCACCCCTCCACTTT.

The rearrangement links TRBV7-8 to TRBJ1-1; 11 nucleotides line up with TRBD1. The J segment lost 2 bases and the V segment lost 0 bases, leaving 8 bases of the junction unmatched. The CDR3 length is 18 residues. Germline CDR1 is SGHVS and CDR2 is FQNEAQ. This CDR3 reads CASSLALRDRGENTEAFF. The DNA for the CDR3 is TGTGCCAGCAGCTTAGCCCTTCGGGACAGGGGGGAAAACACTGAAGCTTTCTTT.

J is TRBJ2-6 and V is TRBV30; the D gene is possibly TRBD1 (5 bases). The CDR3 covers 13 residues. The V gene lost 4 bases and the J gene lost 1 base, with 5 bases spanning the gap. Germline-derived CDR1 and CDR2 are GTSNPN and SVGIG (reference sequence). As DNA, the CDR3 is TGTGCCTGGACAGGGTCTGGGGCCAACGTCCTGACTTTC. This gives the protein CAWTGSGANVLTF.

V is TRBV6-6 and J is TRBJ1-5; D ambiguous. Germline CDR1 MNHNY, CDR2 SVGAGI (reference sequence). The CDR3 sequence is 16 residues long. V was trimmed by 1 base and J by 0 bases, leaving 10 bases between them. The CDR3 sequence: CASSYFGGNSNQPQHF. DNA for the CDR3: TGTGCCAGCAGTTACTTTGGCGGTAATAGCAATCAGCCCCAGCATTTT.

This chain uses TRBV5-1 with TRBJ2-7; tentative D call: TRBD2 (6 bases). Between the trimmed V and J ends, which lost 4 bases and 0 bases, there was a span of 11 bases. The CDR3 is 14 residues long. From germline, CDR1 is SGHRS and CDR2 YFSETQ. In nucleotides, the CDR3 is TGCGCCAGCAGCGCCCGGGAGAGCTCCTACGAGCAGTACTTC. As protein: CASSARESSYEQYF.

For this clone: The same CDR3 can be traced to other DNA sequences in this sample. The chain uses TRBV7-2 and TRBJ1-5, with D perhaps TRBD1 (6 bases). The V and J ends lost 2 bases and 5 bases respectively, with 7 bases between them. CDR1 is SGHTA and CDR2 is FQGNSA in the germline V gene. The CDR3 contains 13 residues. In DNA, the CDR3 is TGTGCCAGCAGCTTAAGGGGGGATCAGCCCCAGCATTTT. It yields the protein CASSLRGDQPQHF.

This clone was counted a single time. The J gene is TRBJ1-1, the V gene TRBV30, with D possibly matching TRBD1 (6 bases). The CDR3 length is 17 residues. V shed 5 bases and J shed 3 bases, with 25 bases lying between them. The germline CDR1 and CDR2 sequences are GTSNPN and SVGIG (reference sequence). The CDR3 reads CAWPGPYTGRGYTEAFF. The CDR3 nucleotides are TGTGCCTGGCCGGGCCCTTACACAGGGAGGGGATACACTGAAGCTTTCTTT.

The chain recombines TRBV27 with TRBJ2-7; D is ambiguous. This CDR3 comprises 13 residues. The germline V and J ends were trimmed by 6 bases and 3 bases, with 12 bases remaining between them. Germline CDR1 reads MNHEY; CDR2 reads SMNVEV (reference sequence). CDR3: CASSQYKGYEQYF. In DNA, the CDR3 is TGTGCCAGCAGCCAATATAAGGGCTACGAGCAGTACTTC.

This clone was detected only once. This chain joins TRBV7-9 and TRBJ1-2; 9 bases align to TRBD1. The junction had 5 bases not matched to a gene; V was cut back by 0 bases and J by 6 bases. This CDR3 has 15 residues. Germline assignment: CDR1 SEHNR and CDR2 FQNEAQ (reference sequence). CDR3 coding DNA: TGTGCCAGCAGCTTAGCCCCGGGACAGGGACATGGCTACACCTTC. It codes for CASSLAPGQGHGYTF.

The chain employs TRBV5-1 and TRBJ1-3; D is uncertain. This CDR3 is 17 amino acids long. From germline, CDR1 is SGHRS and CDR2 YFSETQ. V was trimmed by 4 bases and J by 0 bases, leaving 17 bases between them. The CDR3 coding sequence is TGCGCCAGCAGCCCGAATGACTTTCAGTTCTCTGGAAACACCATATATTTT. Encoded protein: CASSPNDFQFSGNTIYF. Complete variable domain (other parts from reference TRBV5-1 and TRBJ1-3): KAGVTQTPRYLIKTRGQQVTLSCSPISGHRSVSWYQQTPGQGLQFLFEYFSETQRNKGNFPGRFSGRQFSNSRSEMNVSTLELGDSALYLCASSPNDFQFSGNTIYFGEGSWLTVV.

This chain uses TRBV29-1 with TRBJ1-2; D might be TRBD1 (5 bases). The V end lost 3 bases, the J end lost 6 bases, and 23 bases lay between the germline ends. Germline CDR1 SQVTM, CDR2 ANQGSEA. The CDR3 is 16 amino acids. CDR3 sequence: CSVDYQGSGILHGYTF. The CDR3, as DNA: TGCAGCGTTGATTACCAAGGGTCAGGGATTCTCCATGGCTACACCTTC.

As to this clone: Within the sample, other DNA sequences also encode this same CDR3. CDR3 protein: CASSTRGNQPQHF. In DNA form, the CDR3 reads TGTGCCAGCAGCACCCGGGGAAATCAGCCCCAGCATTTT. This rearrangement joins TRBV7-2 to TRBJ1-5; D is unclear. Germline V lookup: CDR1 SGHTA, CDR2 FQGNSA. Trimming stripped 5 bases from V and 4 bases from J, with 9 bases between. The length of the CDR3 is 13 residues.

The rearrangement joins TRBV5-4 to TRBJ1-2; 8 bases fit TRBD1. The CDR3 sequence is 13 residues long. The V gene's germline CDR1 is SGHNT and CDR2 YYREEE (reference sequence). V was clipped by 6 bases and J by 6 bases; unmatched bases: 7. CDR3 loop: CASIPTGGNGYTF. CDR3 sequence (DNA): TGTGCCAGCATCCCCACAGGGGGTAATGGCTACACCTTC.

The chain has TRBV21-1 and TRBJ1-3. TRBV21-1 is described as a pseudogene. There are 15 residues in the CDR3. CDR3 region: CASSKYTVSGNTIYF. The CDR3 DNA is TGTGCCAGCAGCAAATATACGGTCTCTGGAAACACCATATATTTT.